This T cell receptor beta chain was recovered during a study of shared clonotypes between healthy human individuals. Turning to the study itself: A donor's plate count was three for CD4 naive and three for CD4 memory; CD8 naive had two and CD8 memory one.

Naive CD8 populations comprised CD45RO-negative cells positively selected for CCR7, excluding terminally differentiated effector memory CD45RA+ cells. Replicate PCRs from sorted subsets contained 200 ng DNA, which is around 30,000 T cell genomes. Profiled with immunoSEQ multiplex PCR; TCRdb holds only in-frame clones, not every one. The sample carries more than 2 million clones, approximately 94% recorded once. In this sample, this clone turned up once. Sequencing used naive CD8+ T cells sorted from blood. This sequence was found in a man between 18 and 35 years old in good health.

CDR3 amino acids: CASSQVASGEETQYF. The DNA of the CDR3 is TGTGCCAGCAGCCAAGTGGCTAGCGGGGAAGAGACCCAGTACTTC. The chain joins TRBV4-2 to TRBJ2-5; 9 nucleotides align to TRBD2. CDR3 length equals 15 residues. CDR1 and CDR2 (germline): LGHNA, YNFKEQ. J was trimmed by 3 bases and V by 1 base; bases with no gene match: 3.